A selection of T cell receptor beta chains follows, all from one sample in a study of long-term antiretroviral therapy in people with HIV. The assay was immunoSEQ multiplex PCR, and TCRdb's table has in-frame clones only and misses some. This sample has 15,000 to 20,000 clones; roughly 87% occur once, and the top ten carry under 5%. The sample in question was unsorted PBMCs, obtained 2.1 years after starting antiretroviral therapy. The receptors were gathered from a man aged 18-30 years with HIV. The CDR3 runs from the conserved cysteine through the conserved F or W. D genes are given only for firm matches.

TRBJ2-7 | - | TRBV7-3 | CASSLIGTLTDEQYF
TRBJ2-4 | - | TRBV2 | CASRARQERPLNIQYF
TRBJ2-3 | TRBD2 | TRBV27 | CASSHKGLAGPTDTQYF
TRBJ2-7 | - | TRBV25-1 | CASSARGANEQYF
TRBJ1-2 | - | TRBV19 | CASSIKSNYGYTF
TRBJ2-7 | - | TRBV7-9 | CASSLGGLDYEQYF
TRBJ1-5 | - | TRBV19 | CASRNQGRQPQHF
TRBJ1-1 | - | TRBV9 | CASSVTPNTEAFF
TRBJ2-7 | - | TRBV10-2 | CASSGMVGFYEQYF
TRBJ2-7 | TRBD2 | TRBV27 | CASSGPGRASYEQYF
TRBJ2-7 | - | TRBV4-2 | CASSQVQGHYEQYF
TRBJ2-7 | TRBD1 | TRBV5-6 | CASSLGTVEQYF
TRBJ2-5 | - | TRBV7-8 | CASSSWSPGRETQYF
TRBJ2-3 | TRBD2 | TRBV6-1 | CASSATRGELGDTQYF
TRBJ1-5 | - | TRBV5-5 | CASSPGGGYYNNQPQHF
TRBJ1-3 | - | TRBV10-2 | CASSRPDSGNTIYF
TRBJ1-5 | TRBD1 | TRBV28 | CASSWDRSPTNQPQHF
TRBJ2-7 | - | TRBV15 | CATSRDLLNTYEQYF
TRBJ2-7 | TRBD1 | TRBV4-3 | CASSRSTGPFYEQYF
TRBJ2-7 | TRBD1 | TRBV6-4 | CASSDGATGQGIYEQYF
TRBJ2-1 | - | TRBV11-2 | CASSLEGAYNEQFF
TRBJ2-3 | TRBD2 | TRBV9 | CASSSGLAGSEDTQYF
TRBJ2-1 | - | TRBV7-9 | CASSLVLGRNYEQFF
TRBJ2-7 | - | TRBV6-6 | CASSSLGGRYEQYF
TRBJ2-7 | - | TRBV4-3 | CASSQEGGAGPGHEQYF